One and the same sample provided the 5 T cell receptor beta chains below, sequenced in a study of T cells in localized non-small cell lung cancer. Method: immunoSEQ multiplex PCR; TCRdb's copy keeps in-frame clones and lacks some. The table includes fewer than 90,000 clones, roughly 86% detected once. The sequences come from peripheral blood, collected before any cancer treatment. These receptors were collected from a man aged 35 to 69 with stage I lung adenocarcinoma.

The chain joins TRBV19 to TRBJ2-7; D not resolved. This CDR3 is built from 14 residues. V was shortened by 3 bases and J by 5 bases, with 14 bases between the two germline ends. Germline V gene lookup returns CDR1 LNHDA and CDR2 SQIVND (reference sequence). DNA of the CDR3: TGTGCCAGTAGTATCGGATTAGGTGGGAACGAGCAGTACTTC. Amino acids: CASSIGLGGNEQYF.

CDR3 in amino acids: CASSLGLADEAFF. In nucleotides, the CDR3 is TGTGCCAGCAGCTTAGGATTGGCGGATGAAGCTTTCTTT. The chain employs TRBV7-9 and TRBJ1-1; D ambiguous. This CDR3 comprises 13 residues. Germline values: CDR1 SEHNR, CDR2 FQNEAQ (reference sequence). V lost 1 base, J lost 7 bases, and 10 bases lay in between.

The chain carries TRBV5-1 and TRBJ2-3; no firm D call. The CDR3 length is 13 residues. Germline-derived CDR1 and CDR2 are SGHRS and YFSETQ. Trimming removed 0 bases at V and 3 bases at J, with 5 bases between. This CDR3 is CASSLVTTDTQYF. The CDR3 DNA sequence: TGCGCCAGCAGCTTGGTGACTACAGATACGCAGTATTTT. Combining the CDR3 with reference TRBV5-1 and TRBJ2-3 gives the whole variable domain KAGVTQTPRYLIKTRGQQVTLSCSPISGHRSVSWYQQTPGQGLQFLFEYFSETQRNKGNFPGRFSGRQFSNSRSEMNVSTLELGDSALYLCASSLVTTDTQYFGPGTRLTVL.

This clone came up once. V and J are TRBV28 and TRBJ1-4; no clear D. Germline loops: CDR1 MDHEN, CDR2 SYDVKM. With 5 bases removed from V and 7 bases from J, the gap between germline ends came to 11 bases. This CDR3 is 13 amino acids long. The CDR3 here is CASSTGDVEKLFF. Written as DNA, the CDR3 is TGTGCCAGCAGTACTGGGGATGTTGAAAAACTGTTTTTT.

V and J are TRBV28 and TRBJ2-7; 9 bases align to TRBD1. The CDR3 consists of 17 residues. Unmatched junction bases numbered 10, after V lost 4 bases and J lost 0 bases. From germline, CDR1 is MDHEN and CDR2 SYDVKM. The DNA of the CDR3 is TGTGCCAGCAGTTCGATCGACCGGGACAGGGACTCCTACGAGCAGTACTTC. This encodes CASSSIDRDRDSYEQYF.